The 29 T cell receptor beta chains given below trace back to one sample, sequenced in a study of cytomegalovirus exposure and HLA in healthy donors. PCR amplification relied on 60 Vbeta primers (plus 13 Jbeta primers). The table came from immunoSEQ multiplex PCR; TCRdb's copy has only in-frame clones and leaves some out. The table lists approximately 120,000 clones, almost 75% of them singletons, with roughly 8% in the top ten. Sequenced input: PBMCs. Every receptor here comes from a man aged 40-49 years in good health and CMV-seronegative.

The gene calls are TRBV5-6 and TRBJ1-5; D unresolved. Trimming left V 4 bases short and J 5 bases short, with 7 bases between. CDR1 SGHDT and CDR2 YYEEEE come from the germline V gene. This CDR3 has 12 amino acids. CDR3 nucleotide sequence: TGTGCCAGCAGCCTGCAGGATCAGCCCCAGCATTTT. Its protein is CASSLQDQPQHF.

The V call is TRBV6-5, the J call TRBJ2-7; 7 nucleotides line up with TRBD1. Germline V gives CDR1 MNHEY, CDR2 SVGAGI. The J segment lost 1 base and the V segment lost 5 bases, leaving 5 bases of the junction unmatched. This CDR3 has 14 residues. In DNA form, the CDR3 reads TGTGCCAGCAGTCTTGACAGGGAATCCTACGAGCAGTACTTC. It encodes CASSLDRESYEQYF.

This rearrangement joins TRBV4-1 to TRBJ2-3, with TRBD1 matching over 9 bases. Germline V gene sequence: CDR1 MGHRA, CDR2 YSYEKL. The CDR3 loop spans 16 amino acids. The trim removed 3 bases at V and 5 bases at J, leaving 9 bases unmatched. The CDR3 sequence is CASSQIGTGYVDTQYF. The DNA for the CDR3 is TGCGCCAGCAGCCAGATCGGGACAGGGTATGTAGATACGCAGTATTTT.

This clone came up a few times. At the DNA level, this CDR3 is encoded by other sequences in the same sample as well. V is TRBV5-1 and J is TRBJ2-1; 10 bases map to TRBD2. CDR3 size: 16 residues. V gave up 0 bases and J gave up 2 bases; unmatched junction bases: 2. Germline V lookup: CDR1 SGHRS, CDR2 YFSETQ. CDR3 sequence: CASSLALAGAYNEQFF. CDR3 in DNA: TGCGCCAGCAGCTTGGCGCTAGCGGGGGCCTACAATGAGCAGTTCTTC.

J is TRBJ2-7 and V is TRBV11-3, with D perhaps matching TRBD1 (5 bases). V was pared by 2 bases and J by 4 bases, with 18 bases between. The CDR3 covers 16 residues. Germline lookup yields CDR1 SGHNT and CDR2 YENEEA. DNA of the CDR3: TGTGCCAGCAGCTTACTTGGCAGGGTCATTTTATACGAGCAGTACTTC. Its protein product is CASSLLGRVILYEQYF.

This rearrangement joins TRBV6-5 to TRBJ1-2; D is perhaps TRBD1 (5 bases). The CDR3 length is 13 residues. Germline CDR1 reads MNHEY; CDR2 reads SVGAGI. V lost 5 bases, J lost 13 bases, and 20 bases lay in between. The CDR3 bases are TGTGCCAGCAGTAACCAGGGTATCTATGCCTGCACCTTC. It specifies CASSNQGIYACTF.

This clone was counted ten times or more. The chain links TRBV2 to TRBJ2-7, with 10 bases identical to TRBD1. The ends lost 7 bases at V and 5 bases at J; junction bases unmatched: 14. This CDR3 has 16 amino acids. Germline V gene sequence: CDR1 SNHLY, CDR2 FYNNEI. CDR3: CASKSLIGTGVHEQYF. The CDR3 bases are TGTGCCAGCAAGTCCCTTATAGGGACAGGGGTCCACGAGCAGTACTTC. The entire variable domain, with the rest obtained from reference TRBV2 and TRBJ2-7, is as follows: EPEVTQTPSHQVTQMGQEVILRCVPISNHLYFYWYRQILGQKVEFLVSFYNNEISEKSEIFDDQFSVERPDGSNFTLKIRSTKLEDSAMYFCASKSLIGTGVHEQYFGPGTRLTVT.

This clone has just one count. V is TRBV7-9 and J is TRBJ1-2; 9 nucleotides align to TRBD1. This CDR3 contains 12 residues. Germline V gene sequence: CDR1 SEHNR, CDR2 FQNEAQ (reference sequence). V was clipped by 5 bases and J by 6 bases; unmatched bases: 1. CDR3 coding DNA: TGTGCCAGCAGCAGGACAGGGGATGGCTACACCTTC. Its protein is CASSRTGDGYTF. The variable domain in full, with the rest retrieved from reference TRBV7-9 and TRBJ1-2, is DTGVSQNPRHKITKRGQNVTFRCDPISEHNRLYWYRQTLGQGPEFLTYFQNEAQLEKSRLLSDRFSAERPKGSFSTLEIQRTEQGDSAMYLCASSRTGDGYTFGSGTRLTVV.

This clone was detected only a few times. V usage is TRBV7-9 and J usage is TRBJ1-5, with a tentative D call TRBD1 (5 bases). This CDR3 spans 15 amino acids. CDR1 is SEHNR and CDR2 is FQNEAQ in the germline V gene (reference sequence). Between the trimmed V and J ends, which lost 1 base and 8 bases, there was a span of 15 bases. DNA for the CDR3: TGTGCCAGCAGCTTAGACACCGACCGGGGGAAGCCCCAGCATTTT. Its translation is CASSLDTDRGKPQHF.

The gene calls are TRBV29-1 and TRBJ1-1, with no clear D. V was trimmed by 5 bases and J by 1 base, leaving 8 bases between them. CDR3 length equals 12 residues. Germline V gene lookup returns CDR1 SQVTM and CDR2 ANQGSEA. The CDR3 bases are TGCAGCGTTACAGACGGGAACACTGAAGCTTTCTTT. Translating it yields CSVTDGNTEAFF.

The chain joins TRBV27 to TRBJ1-6; D remains unclear. This CDR3 has 15 amino acids. Germline V CDR1 and CDR2: MNHEY, SMNVEV (reference sequence). The V end lost 2 bases, the J end lost 11 bases, and 16 bases lay between the germline ends. The CDR3 DNA sequence: TGTGCCAGCAGTTTAGGAGAACCCGGTAACGCACCCCTCCACTTT. The encoded protein is CASSLGEPGNAPLHF.

This clone was seen only once. The chain recombines TRBV27 with TRBJ2-7; a possible D gene is TRBD1 (6 bases). The germline gives CDR1 MNHEY, CDR2 SMNVEV (reference sequence). The length of the CDR3 is 11 residues. Trimming took off 7 bases at V and 9 bases at J, with 13 bases between the two ends. This chain's CDR3 is CASISGVRQYF. CDR3 sequence (DNA): TGTGCCAGCATCTCAGGGGTAAGGCAGTACTTC.

The chain carries TRBV9 and TRBJ2-3, with 9 bases fitting TRBD2. CDR3 length: 15 residues. J lost 5 bases, V lost 0 bases, and 4 bases had no gene match. The germline V gene has CDR1 SGDLS and CDR2 YYNGEE. In nucleotides, the CDR3 is TGTGCCAGCAGCGTAGCACCTAGCGGGGAAGATACGCAGTATTTT. Translated: CASSVAPSGEDTQYF.

Points on this clone: An end of the junction differs from the germline gene, which may be a read error. The chain links TRBV7-9 to TRBJ1-2; 7 nucleotides align to TRBD1. CDR1 and CDR2 from the germline V gene are SEHNR and FQNEAQ (reference sequence). The CDR3 spans 15 residues. The CDR3 here is CASSLGARGPYGYPF. The CDR3 DNA follows: TGTGCCAGCAGCTTAGGGGCGAGGGGGCCGTATGGCTACCCCTTC.

The chain recombines TRBV2 with TRBJ2-6; D is undetermined. This CDR3 comprises 15 residues. V dropped 8 bases and J dropped 0 bases, with 11 bases sitting between them. Germline V gene sequence: CDR1 SNHLY, CDR2 FYNNEI. The CDR3 region has the DNA TGTGCCAGCCACCGTTCGGGCTCTGGGGCCAACGTCCTGACTTTC. It specifies CASHRSGSGANVLTF.

The DNA for the CDR3 is TGTGCCAGCAGCTTAGTGGGCAGGGTGAACACTGAAGCTTTCTTT. Translating gives CASSLVGRVNTEAFF. The rearrangement links TRBV7-2 to TRBJ1-1; possibly TRBD1 for D (5 bases). Trimming took 1 base from V and 0 from J, leaving 9 bases between them. This CDR3 contains 15 residues. Germline CDR1 and CDR2: SGHTA and FQGNSA.

This clone was picked up a small number of times. The chain uses TRBV29-1 and TRBJ2-1, with D possibly being TRBD2 (5 bases). The CDR3 has 17 amino acids. The germline gives CDR1 SQVTM, CDR2 ANQGSEA. The V end was cut by 2 bases, the J end by 4 bases, with 21 bases between. As DNA, the CDR3 is TGCAGCGTTGAAAGATTCACGGGATATGAGGAGTACAATGAGCAGTTCTTC. Translation gives CSVERFTGYEEYNEQFF.

The genes are TRBV11-2 and TRBJ1-1; no definite D call. The V gene's germline CDR1 is SGHAT and CDR2 FQNNGV. CDR3 length: 15 residues. Trimming left V 2 bases short and J 2 bases short, with 12 bases between. This CDR3 reads CASSLPRAGNTEAFF. CDR3 coding DNA: TGTGCCAGCAGCTTACCTAGGGCGGGAAACACTGAAGCTTTCTTT.

The chain couples TRBV7-9 to TRBJ2-2; D perhaps matches TRBD1 (5 bases). The CDR3 extends over 17 amino acids. Trimming left V 2 bases short and J 4 bases short, with 17 bases between. CDR1 SEHNR and CDR2 FQNEAQ come from the germline V gene (reference sequence). CDR3 nucleotide sequence: TGTGCCAGCAGCTTACCTATAGGGGCCTTAACCACCGGGGAGCTGTTTTTT. Its translation is CASSLPIGALTTGELFF.

The chain couples TRBV11-2 to TRBJ1-2, with TRBD1 as a possible D gene (6 bases). In germline, CDR1 is SGHAT, CDR2 FQNNGV. The CDR3 contains 12 residues. Trimming pared 5 bases from V and 3 bases from J, leaving 7 bases between. The CDR3 region has the DNA TGTGCCAGCAGCAACAGGGACTATGGCTACACCTTC. Protein product: CASSNRDYGYTF. Full variable domain (missing parts from reference TRBV11-2 and TRBJ1-2): EAGVAQSPRYKIIEKRQSVAFWCNPISGHATLYWYQQILGQGPKLLIQFQNNGVVDDSQLPKDRFSAERLKGVDSTLKIQPAKLEDSAVYLCASSNRDYGYTFGSGTRLTVV.

CDR3 in DNA: TGTGCCAGCAGCCTTGGACTAGCGGGGGGCCAGAGCACAGATACGCAGTATTTT. Encoded protein: CASSLGLAGGQSTDTQYF. The chain links TRBV11-3 to TRBJ2-3; 14 bases match TRBD2. Germline lookup yields CDR1 SGHNT and CDR2 YENEEA. The CDR3 loop spans 18 amino acids. Trimming cost V 5 bases and J 0 bases; bases outside gene matches: 7.

This clone showed up just a few times. The chain joins TRBV12-5 to TRBJ2-3; 11 bases map to TRBD2. After removal of 1 base from V and 2 bases from J, the junction contained 2 bases not matched to a gene. Germline V lookup: CDR1 LGHNT, CDR2 FRNRAP. This CDR3 has 16 residues. As DNA, the CDR3 is TGTGCTAGTGGTTTGGGACTAGCGGGGATCACAGATACGCAGTATTTT. Amino acid sequence: CASGLGLAGITDTQYF.

The V and J genes are TRBV5-8 and TRBJ2-5; a possible D gene is TRBD2 (6 bases). This CDR3 contains 14 residues. CDR1 is SGHTS, CDR2 YDEGEE, per germline. Trimming took 6 bases from V and 5 from J, leaving 17 bases between them. CDR3 DNA: TGTGCCAGCAAGCTCTGGGGGGAACGGGAGACCCAGTACTTC. Its protein is CASKLWGERETQYF.

In this sample, this clone turned up a few times. The CDR3 DNA reads as TGTGCCAGCAGCGATAGACAGGGTACCAACGAGCAGTACTTC. Translated, it gives CASSDRQGTNEQYF. V and J are TRBV7-2 and TRBJ2-7, with 7 nucleotides matching TRBD1. The CDR3 has 14 residues. V was clipped by 5 bases and J by 5 bases; unmatched bases: 9. Germline V gene sequence: CDR1 SGHTA, CDR2 FQGNSA.

The CDR3 spells CASSQDWRGTNEKLFF. In DNA form, the CDR3 reads TGCGCCAGCAGCCAAGATTGGCGAGGAACTAATGAAAAACTGTTTTTT. The chain combines TRBV4-1 with TRBJ1-4, with D unresolved. Between the trimmed V and J ends, which lost 0 bases and 1 base, there was a span of 9 bases. Germline V lookup: CDR1 MGHRA, CDR2 YSYEKL. The CDR3 covers 16 residues.

This clone was observed a few times. The chain has TRBV7-9 and TRBJ2-5, with D possibly being TRBD1 (5 bases). The CDR3 runs 14 residues. V lost 1 base, J lost 1 base, and 7 bases lay in between. Germline CDR1 SEHNR, CDR2 FQNEAQ (reference sequence). The chain's CDR3 is CASSLVGAQETQYF. The CDR3 coding sequence is TGTGCCAGCAGCTTAGTAGGGGCCCAAGAGACCCAGTACTTC.

This clone was observed a single time. V and J are TRBV20-1 and TRBJ2-7; D not resolved. V was shortened by 2 bases and J by 2 bases, with 4 bases between the two germline ends. This CDR3 region has 11 residues. Per the germline V gene, CDR1 is DFQATT and CDR2 is SNEGSKA (reference sequence). The CDR3 coding sequence is TGCAGTGCTAGAAGAGCCTACGAGCAGTACTTC. It translates to CSARRAYEQYF.

This chain uses TRBV10-3 with TRBJ2-5, with 7 bases identical to TRBD1. The CDR3 sequence is 12 residues long. Trimming at V came to 10 bases and at J to 5 bases, leaving 7 bases not matched to a gene. Germline lookup yields CDR1 ENHRY and CDR2 SYGVKD. The CDR3 region is CATRDSRETQYF. In DNA form, the CDR3 reads TGTGCCACCCGGGACAGCAGGGAGACCCAGTACTTC.

This clone was counted a single time. This chain connects TRBV6-1 to TRBJ1-5; D ambiguous. Germline-derived CDR1 and CDR2 are MNHNS and SASEGT. V gave up 5 bases and J gave up 0 bases, with 8 bases separating them. The CDR3 spans 14 residues. CDR3 region: CASSPGNSNQPQHF. The CDR3 DNA is TGTGCCAGCAGTCCGGGGAATAGCAATCAGCCCCAGCATTTT.